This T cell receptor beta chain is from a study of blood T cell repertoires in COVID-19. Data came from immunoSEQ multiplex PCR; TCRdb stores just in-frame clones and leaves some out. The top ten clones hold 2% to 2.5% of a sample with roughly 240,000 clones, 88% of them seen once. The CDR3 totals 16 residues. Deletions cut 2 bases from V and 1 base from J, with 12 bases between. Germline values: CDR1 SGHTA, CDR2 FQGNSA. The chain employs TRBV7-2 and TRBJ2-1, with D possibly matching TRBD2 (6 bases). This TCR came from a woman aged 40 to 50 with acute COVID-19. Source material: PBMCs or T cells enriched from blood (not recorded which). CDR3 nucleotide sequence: TGTGCCAGCAGCTTAAGTATAGGGAGGTCCTACAATGAGCAGTTCTTC. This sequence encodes CASSLSIGRSYNEQFF. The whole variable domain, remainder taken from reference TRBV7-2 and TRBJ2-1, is GAGVSQSPSNKVTEKGKDVELRCDPISGHTALYWYRQSLGQGLEFLIYFQGNSAPDKSGLPSDRFSAERTGGSVSTLTIQRTQQEDSAVYLCASSLSIGRSYNEQFFGPGTRLTVL.